Below, one T cell receptor (beta chain) is given with its context. Its antigen is unknown. The data stem from a study of cytomegalovirus exposure and HLA in healthy donors. Study-level findings and limits: Clusters of TCRs from the first cohort tended to co-occur in the roughly 120 validation repertoires (as a later analysis found). The study flagged approximately 180 TCR beta chains as cytomegalovirus-associated. The classifier was said to identify cytomegalovirus status with high specificity and sensitivity.

Measured with immunoSEQ multiplex PCR; TCRdb has only the in-frame clones, and not every one. The profile shows about 56,000 clones, around 93% of them singletons. The specimen sequenced was PBMCs. This receptor was taken from a woman aged 18-29 years in good health and CMV-seropositive.

CDR3 DNA: TGTGCCAGCAGTTACTCGAGGGCCGACGGGCAGCCCCAGCATTTT. It specifies CASSYSRADGQPQHF. The V and J genes are TRBV6-6 and TRBJ1-5; D unclear. V was clipped by 0 bases and J by 7 bases, with 13 bases between them. The CDR3 contains 15 residues. The germline V gene has CDR1 MNHNY and CDR2 SVGAGI (reference sequence).